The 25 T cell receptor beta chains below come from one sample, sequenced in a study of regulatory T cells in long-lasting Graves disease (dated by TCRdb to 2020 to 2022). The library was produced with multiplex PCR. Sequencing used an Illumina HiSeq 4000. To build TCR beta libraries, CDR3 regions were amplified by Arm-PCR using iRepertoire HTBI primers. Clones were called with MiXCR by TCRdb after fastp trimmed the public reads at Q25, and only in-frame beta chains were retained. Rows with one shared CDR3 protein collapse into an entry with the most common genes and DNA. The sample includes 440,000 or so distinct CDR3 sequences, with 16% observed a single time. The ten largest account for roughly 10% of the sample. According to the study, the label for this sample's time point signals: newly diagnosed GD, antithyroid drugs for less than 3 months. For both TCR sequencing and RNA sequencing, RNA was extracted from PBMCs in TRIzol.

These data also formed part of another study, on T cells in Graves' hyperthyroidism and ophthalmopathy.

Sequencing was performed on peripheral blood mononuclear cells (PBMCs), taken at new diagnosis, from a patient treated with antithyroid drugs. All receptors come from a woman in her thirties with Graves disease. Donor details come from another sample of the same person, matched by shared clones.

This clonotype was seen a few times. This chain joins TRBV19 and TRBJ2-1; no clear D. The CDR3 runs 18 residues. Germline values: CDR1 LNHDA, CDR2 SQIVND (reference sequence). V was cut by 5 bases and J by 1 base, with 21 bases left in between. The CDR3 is CASSPGPRISPSYNEQFF. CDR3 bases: TGTGCCAGTAGTCCAGGCCCAAGGATCTCCCCTTCCTACAATGAGCAGTTCTTC.

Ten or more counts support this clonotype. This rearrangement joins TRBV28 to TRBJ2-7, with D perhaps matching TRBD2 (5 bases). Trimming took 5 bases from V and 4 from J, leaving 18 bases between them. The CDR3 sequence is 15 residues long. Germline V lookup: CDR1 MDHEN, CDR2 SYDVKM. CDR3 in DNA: TGTGCCAGCAGTACCGGCGGGCTCGTATGGTACGAGCAGTACTTC. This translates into CASSTGGLVWYEQYF.

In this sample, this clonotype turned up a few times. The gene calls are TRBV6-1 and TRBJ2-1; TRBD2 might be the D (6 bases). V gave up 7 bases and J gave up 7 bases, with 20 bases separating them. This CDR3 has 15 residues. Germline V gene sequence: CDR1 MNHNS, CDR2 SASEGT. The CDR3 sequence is CASTKSGPAQNEQFF. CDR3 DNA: TGTGCCAGCACCAAAAGCGGGCCCGCCCAAAATGAGCAGTTCTTC.

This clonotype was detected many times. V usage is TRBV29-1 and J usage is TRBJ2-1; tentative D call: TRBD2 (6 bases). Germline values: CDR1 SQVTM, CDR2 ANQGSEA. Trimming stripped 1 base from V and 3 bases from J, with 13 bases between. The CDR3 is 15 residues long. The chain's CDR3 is CSVEVRERSYNEQFF. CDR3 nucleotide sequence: TGCAGCGTTGAAGTCCGGGAGCGGAGCTACAATGAGCAGTTCTTC.

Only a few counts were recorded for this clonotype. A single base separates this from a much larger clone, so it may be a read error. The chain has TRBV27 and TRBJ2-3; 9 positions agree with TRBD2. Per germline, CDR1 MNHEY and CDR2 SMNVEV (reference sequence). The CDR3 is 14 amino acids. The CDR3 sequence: CASALAGHTGTQYF. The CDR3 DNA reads TGTGCCAGCGCTCTAGCGGGGCACACAGGTACGCAGTATTTT.

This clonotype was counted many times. In DNA form, the CDR3 reads TGTGCCAGCACGTCCCCTGGGGCAGACTACAATGAGCAGTTCTTC. This translates into CASTSPGADYNEQFF. The chain couples TRBV2 to TRBJ2-1; maybe TRBD1 (5 bases). This CDR3 region has 15 residues. CDR1 and CDR2 from the germline V gene are SNHLY and FYNNEI. V was shortened by 7 bases and J by 3 bases, with 16 bases between the two germline ends.

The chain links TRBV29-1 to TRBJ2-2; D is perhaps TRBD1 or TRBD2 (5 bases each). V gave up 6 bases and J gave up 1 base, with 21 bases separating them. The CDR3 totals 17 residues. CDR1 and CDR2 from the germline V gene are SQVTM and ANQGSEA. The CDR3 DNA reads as TGCAGCGTCCACCCCGCGAGGGGTAGAAAGAACACCGGGGAGCTGTTTTTT. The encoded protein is CSVHPARGRKNTGELFF.

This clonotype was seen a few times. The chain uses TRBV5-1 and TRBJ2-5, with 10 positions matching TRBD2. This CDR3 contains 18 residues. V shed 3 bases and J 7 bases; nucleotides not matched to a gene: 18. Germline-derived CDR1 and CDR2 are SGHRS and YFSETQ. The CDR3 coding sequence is TGCGCCAGCAGCTCTTTTTTAGCGGGAGGCCGGTTGCAGGGGACCCAGTACTTC. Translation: CASSSFLAGGRLQGTQYF.

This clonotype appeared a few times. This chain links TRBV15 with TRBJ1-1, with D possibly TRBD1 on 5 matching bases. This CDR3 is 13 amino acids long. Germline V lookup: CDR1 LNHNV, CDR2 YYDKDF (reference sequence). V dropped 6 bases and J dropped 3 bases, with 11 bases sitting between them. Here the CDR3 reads CATSLGPHTEAFF. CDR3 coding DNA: TGTGCCACCAGTCTGGGGCCTCACACTGAAGCTTTCTTT.

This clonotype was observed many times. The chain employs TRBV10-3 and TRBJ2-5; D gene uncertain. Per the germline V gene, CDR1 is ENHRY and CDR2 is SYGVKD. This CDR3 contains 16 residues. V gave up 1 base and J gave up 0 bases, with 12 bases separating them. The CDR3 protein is CAISELKSRDQETQYF. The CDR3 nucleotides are TGTGCCATCAGTGAGTTGAAGAGTAGGGACCAAGAGACCCAGTACTTC.

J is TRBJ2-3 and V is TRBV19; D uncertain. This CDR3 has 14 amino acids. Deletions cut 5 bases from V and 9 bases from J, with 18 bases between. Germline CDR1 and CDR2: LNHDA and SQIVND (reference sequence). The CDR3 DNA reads TGTGCCAGTAGTCTCCAGGTCTCCAATCCCACGCAGTATTTT. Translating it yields CASSLQVSNPTQYF. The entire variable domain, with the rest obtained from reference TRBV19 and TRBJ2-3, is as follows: DGGITQSPKYLFRKEGQNVTLSCEQNLNHDAMYWYRQDPGQGLRLIYYSQIVNDFQKGDIAEGYSVSREKKESFPLTVTSAQKNPTAFYLCASSLQVSNPTQYFGPGTRLTVL.

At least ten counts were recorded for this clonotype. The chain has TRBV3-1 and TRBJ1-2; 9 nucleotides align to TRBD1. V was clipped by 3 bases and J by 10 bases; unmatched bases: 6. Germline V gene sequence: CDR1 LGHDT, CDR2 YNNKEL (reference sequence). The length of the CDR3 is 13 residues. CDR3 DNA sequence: TGTGCCAGCAGCCAGCGGACAGGGGCGGACTACACCTTC. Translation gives CASSQRTGADYTF.

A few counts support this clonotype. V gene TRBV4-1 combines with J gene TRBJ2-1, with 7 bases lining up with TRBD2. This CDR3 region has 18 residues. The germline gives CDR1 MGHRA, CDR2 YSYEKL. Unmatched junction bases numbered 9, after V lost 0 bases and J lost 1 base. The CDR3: CASSQDVAGVRSYNEQFF. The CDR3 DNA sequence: TGCGCCAGCAGCCAAGATGTCGCGGGAGTTAGGTCCTACAATGAGCAGTTCTTC.

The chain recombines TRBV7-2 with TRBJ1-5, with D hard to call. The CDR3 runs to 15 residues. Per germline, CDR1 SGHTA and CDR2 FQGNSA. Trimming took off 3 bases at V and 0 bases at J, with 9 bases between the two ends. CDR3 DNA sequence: TGTGCCAGCAGCTTCGGTGGACCTAGCAATCAGCCCCAGCATTTT. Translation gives CASSFGGPSNQPQHF.

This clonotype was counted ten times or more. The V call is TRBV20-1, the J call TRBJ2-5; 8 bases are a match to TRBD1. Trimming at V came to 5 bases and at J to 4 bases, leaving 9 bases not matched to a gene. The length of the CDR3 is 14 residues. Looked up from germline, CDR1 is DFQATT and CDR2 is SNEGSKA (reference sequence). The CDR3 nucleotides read TGCAGTGCTCAGGCAGGGGGCGCATCAGAGACCCAGTACTTC. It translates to CSAQAGGASETQYF.

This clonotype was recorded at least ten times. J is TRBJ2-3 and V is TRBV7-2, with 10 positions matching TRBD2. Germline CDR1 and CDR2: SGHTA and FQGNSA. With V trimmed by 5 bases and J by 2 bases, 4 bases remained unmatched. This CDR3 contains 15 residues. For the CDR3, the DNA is TGTGCCAGCAGCCTCGGGACTAGCGTCACAGATACGCAGTATTTT. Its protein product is CASSLGTSVTDTQYF.

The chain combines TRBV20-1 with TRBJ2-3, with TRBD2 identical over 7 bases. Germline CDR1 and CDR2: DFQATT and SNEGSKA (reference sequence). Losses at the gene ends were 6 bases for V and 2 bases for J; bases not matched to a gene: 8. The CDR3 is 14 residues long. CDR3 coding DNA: TGCAGTGCGACCGGACTAGTCCTCACAGATACGCAGTATTTT. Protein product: CSATGLVLTDTQYF.

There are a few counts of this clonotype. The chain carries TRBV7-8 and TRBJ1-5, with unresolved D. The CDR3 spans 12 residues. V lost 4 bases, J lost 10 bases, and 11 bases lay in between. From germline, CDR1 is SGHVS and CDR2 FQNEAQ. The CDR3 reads CASSSPEEPQHF. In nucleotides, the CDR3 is TGTGCCAGCAGCTCCCCGGAGGAACCCCAGCATTTT.

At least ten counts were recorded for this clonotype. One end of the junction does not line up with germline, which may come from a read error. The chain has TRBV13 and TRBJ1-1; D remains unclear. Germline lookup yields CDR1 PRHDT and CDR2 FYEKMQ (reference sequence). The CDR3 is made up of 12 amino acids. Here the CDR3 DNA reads TGTGCCAGCAGATTAGGAACAACTGAAGCTTTCTTT. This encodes CASRLGTTEAFF.

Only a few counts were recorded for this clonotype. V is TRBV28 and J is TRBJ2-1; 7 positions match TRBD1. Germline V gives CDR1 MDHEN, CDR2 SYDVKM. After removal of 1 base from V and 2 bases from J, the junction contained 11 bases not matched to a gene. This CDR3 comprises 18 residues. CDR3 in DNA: TGTGCCAGCAGTTTATTCCCCGGGACAGTCCGGACCTACAATGAGCAGTTCTTC. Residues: CASSLFPGTVRTYNEQFF. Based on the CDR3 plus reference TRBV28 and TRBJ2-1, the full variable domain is DVKVTQSSRYLVKRTGEKVFLECVQDMDHENMFWYRQDPGLGLRLIYFSYDVKMKEKGDIPEGYSVSREKKERFSLILESASTNQTSMYLCASSLFPGTVRTYNEQFFGPGTRLTVL.

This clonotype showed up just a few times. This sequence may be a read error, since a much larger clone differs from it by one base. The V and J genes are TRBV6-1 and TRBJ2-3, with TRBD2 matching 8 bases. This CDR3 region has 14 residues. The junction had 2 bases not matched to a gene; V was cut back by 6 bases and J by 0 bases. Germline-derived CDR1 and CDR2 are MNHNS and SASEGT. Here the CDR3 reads CASRASGSTDTQYF. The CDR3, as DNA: TGTGCCAGCAGGGCTAGCGGGAGCACAGATACGCAGTATTTT.

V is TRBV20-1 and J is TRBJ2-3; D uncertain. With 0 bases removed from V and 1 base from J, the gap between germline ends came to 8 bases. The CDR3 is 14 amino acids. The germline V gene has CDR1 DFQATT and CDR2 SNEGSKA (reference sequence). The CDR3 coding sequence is TGCAGTGCTAGAGATAGGTACGGCACAGATACGCAGTATTTT. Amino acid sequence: CSARDRYGTDTQYF.

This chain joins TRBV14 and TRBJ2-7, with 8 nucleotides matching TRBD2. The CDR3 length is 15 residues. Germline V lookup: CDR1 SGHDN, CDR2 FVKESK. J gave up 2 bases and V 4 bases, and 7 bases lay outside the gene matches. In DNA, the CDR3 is TGTGCCAGCAGCCGAGCTAGCGGGTCTACCTACGAGCAGTACTTC. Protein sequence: CASSRASGSTYEQYF.

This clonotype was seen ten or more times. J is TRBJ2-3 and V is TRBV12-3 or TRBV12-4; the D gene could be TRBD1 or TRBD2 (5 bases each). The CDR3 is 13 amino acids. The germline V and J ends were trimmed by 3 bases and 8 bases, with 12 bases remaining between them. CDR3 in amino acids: CASSFSRDGTQYF. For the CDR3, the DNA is TGTGCCAGCAGTTTCTCCAGGGACGGTACGCAGTATTTT.

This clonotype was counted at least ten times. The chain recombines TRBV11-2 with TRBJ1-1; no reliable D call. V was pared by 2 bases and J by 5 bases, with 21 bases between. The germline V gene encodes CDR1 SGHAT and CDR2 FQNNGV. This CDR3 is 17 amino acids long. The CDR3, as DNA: TGTGCCAGCAGCTTACTCCGGGGAGGGTTGCGGGAAACTGAAGCTTTCTTT. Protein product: CASSLLRGGLRETEAFF.